This TCR beta chain was observed in a study of human T cells and chemical hapten exposure. Study as a whole: The patient population, which was mostly female, had alopecia areata, totalis or universalis. How much TCR each sample yielded varied, mostly because pooled library volumes differed slightly.

The library attached unique molecular identifiers to individual cDNA molecules. TCRdb reanalysed the RACE reads using MiXCR and keeps one entry per CDR3 protein. The repertoire holds about 37,000 distinct CDR3 sequences, with around 6.4% as singletons. This clonotype was observed many times. Time point: patch test 1, 2 weeks after DPC sensitization. Regarding treatment: therapeutic diphenylcyclopropenone sensitization with weekly scalp DPC. It was from unfractionated whole blood that total RNA was extracted. Looked up from germline, CDR1 is SQVTM and CDR2 is ANQGSEA. The CDR3 loop spans 11 amino acids. Trimming took 4 bases from V and 4 from J, leaving 4 bases between them.

The clonotype was recovered from a woman aged 25-40 years with alopecia areata. Some clones in this sample may be carry-over from other donors' samples. Sequencing used whole blood, obtained in connection with sensitization to the hapten diphenylcyclopropenone (DPC). The chain uses TRBV29-1 and TRBJ2-2; D remains unclear. As DNA, the CDR3 is TGCAGCGTTGGCAGCACCGGGGAGCTGTTTTTT. Residues: CSVGSTGELFF.